The present entry profiles one TCR beta chain with its context. This clonotype was seen at least ten times. Its antigen is still unknown. The sample holds no much larger clone one base away, and base qualities are not on file. The data stem from a study of T cell repertoires in cytomegalovirus infection (dated by TCRdb to the late 2010s). Study-wide context: The peptide stimulations were aimed at well-studied HLA-B-restricted epitopes as well as recently identified HLA-C-restricted CMV epitopes, whose presentation resists viral immunomodulation. Because public TCR beta signatures pointed to carriage of CMV infection together with the matching HLA type, the HLA type of each donor mattered for the analysis.

Results the study describes overall, beyond this receptor: In the ex vivo response, HLA-C-restricted CMV-specific TCR beta clonotypes were dominant, and in two of eight donors the single most frequent clonotype came from this HLA-C-restricted group. In both this cohort and an independent cohort of some 370 donors, the cumulative frequency of public TCR beta family members distinguished carriers of CMV infection plus the relevant HLA type.

Measured from the cysteine to the phenylalanine, the CDR3 is 14 residues long. Only the CDR3 portion is preserved as DNA: 42 bases, with reading frame beginning at the first base. V ends up 4 bases short and J 9 bases short, with an unmatched junction base count of 3. The CDR1 and CDR2 encoded by the germline V gene are SGHTA and FQGNSA. The treatment or condition label, read with the paper, signifies: in vitro stimulation with specific CMV peptide epitopes to enrich CMV-specific T cells. Instrument used: Illumina HiSeq 1500. Using fastp at Q25 and MiXCR, TCRdb reprocessed the public reads and kept productive beta chains. One record per CDR3 amino acid sequence lists the most common genes and DNA. Counted in this sample were hundreds of thousands of distinct CDR3 sequences; around a third of them appeared once. 15% to 20% of the sample is in the top ten clones.

Sequences were derived from cultured PBMCs, sampled from culture after CMV antigen stimulation. The V and J segments used are TRBV7-2 and TRBJ2-2; TRBD1 aligns with 12 central bases. This sequence was found in a human donor in good health (CMV status not recorded). Some clones in this sample may be carry-over from other donors' samples. The CDR3 region: CASSSGQGARELFF. The DNA sequence follows: TGTGCCAGCAGCTCGGGACAGGGGGCCCGGGAGCTGTTTTTT.